This note documents a single T cell receptor beta chain sequence. The target antigen is unknown. Measured with immunoSEQ multiplex PCR; TCRdb has only the in-frame clones, and not every one. The table has some 30,000 clones, roughly 78% seen once. The data were obtained in a study of a mutant IDH1 vaccine in newly diagnosed glioma. The trim removed 2 bases at V and 3 bases at J, leaving 1 base unmatched. Germline values: CDR1 ENHRY, CDR2 SYGVKD. CDR3 length equals 14 residues. Time point given: week 35, safety follow-up. All doses held 300 ug of mutant IDH1 20-mer peptide, with topical imiquimod. There were new WHO grade 3 or 4 astrocytomas in the donors, and these were IDH1-mutant and ATRX-lost.

The sequences come from PBMCs, collected from a glioma patient whose treatment included an IDH1 peptide vaccine. The gene calls are TRBV10-3 and TRBJ2-7, with 10 nucleotides matching TRBD1. This sequence originates from a woman in her forties with glioma. CDR3 protein: CAISERDRGYEQYF. The CDR3 DNA reads TGTGCCATCAGTGAGCGGGACAGGGGCTACGAGCAGTACTTC.